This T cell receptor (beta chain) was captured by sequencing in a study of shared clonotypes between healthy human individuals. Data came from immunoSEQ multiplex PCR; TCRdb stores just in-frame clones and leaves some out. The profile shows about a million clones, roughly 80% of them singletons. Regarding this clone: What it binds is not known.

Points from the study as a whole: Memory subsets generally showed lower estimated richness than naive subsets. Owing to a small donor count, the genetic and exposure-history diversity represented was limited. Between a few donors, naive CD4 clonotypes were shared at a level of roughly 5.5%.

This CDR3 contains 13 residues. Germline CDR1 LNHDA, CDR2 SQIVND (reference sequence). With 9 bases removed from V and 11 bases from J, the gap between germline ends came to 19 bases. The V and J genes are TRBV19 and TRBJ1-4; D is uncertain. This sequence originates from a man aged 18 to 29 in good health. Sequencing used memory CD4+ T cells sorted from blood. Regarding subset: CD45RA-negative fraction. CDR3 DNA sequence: TGTGCCAGCTCGGAAGAGGTAGACGGGAAACTGTTTTTT. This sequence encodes CASSEEVDGKLFF.